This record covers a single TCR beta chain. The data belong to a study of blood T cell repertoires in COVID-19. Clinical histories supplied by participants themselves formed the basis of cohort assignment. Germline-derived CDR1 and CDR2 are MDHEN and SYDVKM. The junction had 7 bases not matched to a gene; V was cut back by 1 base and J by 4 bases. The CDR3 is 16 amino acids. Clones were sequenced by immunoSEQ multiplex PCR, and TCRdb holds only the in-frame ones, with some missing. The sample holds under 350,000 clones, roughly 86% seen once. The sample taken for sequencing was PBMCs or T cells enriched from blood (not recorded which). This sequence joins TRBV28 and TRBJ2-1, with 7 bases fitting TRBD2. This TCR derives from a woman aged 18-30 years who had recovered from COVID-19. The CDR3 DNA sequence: TGTGCCAGCAGTTTATCTTTTGGCGGGAGTTACAATGAGCAGTTCTTC. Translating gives CASSLSFGGSYNEQFF.